The next 8 T cell receptor beta chains were all read from a single sample in a study of CD4+ T cells in melanoma. The protocol was immunoSEQ multiplex PCR, while the TCRdb copy is restricted to in-frame clones and leaves out a portion. Of 18,000 or so clones detected, about 84% appear once; the ten largest clones hold approximately 5.4%. Sequenced sample: cells from a culture (not recorded whether cultured in vitro). These receptors originate from a human donor with melanoma.

V gene TRBV7-9 combines with J gene TRBJ2-5, with D uncertain. The length of the CDR3 is 14 residues. Deletions cut 5 bases from V and 5 bases from J, with 15 bases between. The germline gives CDR1 SEHNR, CDR2 FQNEAQ (reference sequence). In DNA, the CDR3 is TGTGCCAGCAGCACCACCCGTCCGAACGAGACCCAGTACTTC. Amino acid sequence: CASSTTRPNETQYF.

The chain links TRBV5-1 to TRBJ2-7; TRBD2 aligns across 7 bases. The germline V gene has CDR1 SGHRS and CDR2 YFSETQ. The CDR3 consists of 15 residues. Trimming at V came to 6 bases and at J to 3 bases, leaving 12 bases not matched to a gene. The CDR3 region is CASTQSLATFYEQYF. In nucleotides, the CDR3 is TGCGCCAGCACCCAGTCACTAGCGACCTTCTACGAGCAGTACTTC.

The CDR3 loop is CASSLGVDQPQHF. CDR3 coding DNA: TGCGCCAGCAGCTTGGGGGTGGATCAGCCCCAGCATTTT. The chain couples TRBV5-1 to TRBJ1-5; D call uncertain. Germline V lookup: CDR1 SGHRS, CDR2 YFSETQ. The CDR3 runs to 13 residues. Trimming pared 0 bases from V and 5 bases from J, leaving 6 bases between.

The rearrangement joins TRBV18 to TRBJ1-5, with D possibly being TRBD1 (6 bases). Looked up from germline, CDR1 is KGHSH and CDR2 is LQKENI. The V gene lost 1 base and the J gene lost 0 bases, with 13 bases spanning the gap. The CDR3 is made up of 17 amino acids. The CDR3 coding sequence is TGTGCCAGCTCACCACGAGGACAGATGAATAGCAATCAGCCCCAGCATTTT. Protein product: CASSPRGQMNSNQPQHF.

The V gene is TRBV25-1, the J gene TRBJ2-2, with 11 bases matching TRBD1. The CDR3 is 15 residues long. Germline V lookup: CDR1 MGHDK, CDR2 SYGVNS. J gave up 6 bases and V 3 bases, and 3 bases lay outside the gene matches. CDR3 loop: CASSDPGQGAGELFF. The CDR3, as DNA: TGTGCCAGCAGTGATCCGGGACAGGGGGCCGGGGAGCTGTTTTTT. The full variable domain, in which reference TRBV25-1 and TRBJ2-2 provide the parts outside the CDR3, is EADIYQTPRYLVIGTGKKITLECSQTMGHDKMYWYQQDPGMELHLIHYSYGVNSTEKGDLSSESTVSRIRTEHFPLTLESARPSHTSQYLCASSDPGQGAGELFFGEGSRLTVL.

The chain has TRBV6-6 and TRBJ1-5; no clear D. This CDR3 spans 13 amino acids. CDR1 is MNHNY and CDR2 is SVGAGI in the germline V gene (reference sequence). Trimming stripped 2 bases from V and 4 bases from J, with 6 bases between. CDR3: CASSYDGNQPQHF. DNA for the CDR3: TGTGCCAGCAGTTACGACGGGAATCAGCCCCAGCATTTT.

The genes are TRBV27 and TRBJ2-4; D uncertain. Germline values: CDR1 MNHEY, CDR2 SMNVEV (reference sequence). The V end lost 4 bases, the J end lost 5 bases, and 6 bases lay between the germline ends. The CDR3 consists of 12 residues. CDR3 in amino acids: CASSSDENIQYF. For the CDR3, the DNA is TGTGCCAGCAGTTCTGACGAAAACATTCAGTACTTC.

J is TRBJ2-3 and V is TRBV7-2; D might be TRBD1 or TRBD2, each matching 6 bases. The V end lost 3 bases, the J end lost 5 bases, and 12 bases lay between the germline ends. CDR3 length: 14 residues. Germline V lookup: CDR1 SGHTA, CDR2 FQGNSA. The CDR3 DNA reads TGTGCCAGCAGCTTTGGGGGCGGGGTAGATACGCAGTATTTT. This gives the protein CASSFGGGVDTQYF. Supplemented by reference TRBV7-2 and TRBJ2-3, the full variable domain reads GAGVSQSPSNKVTEKGKDVELRCDPISGHTALYWYRQSLGQGLEFLIYFQGNSAPDKSGLPSDRFSAERTGGSVSTLTIQRTQQEDSAVYLCASSFGGGVDTQYFGPGTRLTVL.